This T cell receptor beta chain was observed in a study of T cells in Graves' hyperthyroidism and ophthalmopathy. Germline CDR1 and CDR2: MDHEN and SYDVKM. CDR3 size: 16 residues. The V and J ends lost 4 bases and 7 bases respectively, with 19 bases between them. The sample holds a few counts of this clonotype. Its antigen remains unidentified. The TCR beta CDR3 regions underwent amplification using RNA transcripts as the source. Using the HTBI primer set, a first-round RT-PCR was run on the TCR CDR3. Each CDR3 protein gets one entry after TCRdb re-called the multiplex PCR reads with MiXCR. The repertoire consists of 300,000 to 400,000 distinct CDR3 sequences, with about 20% occurring once and the leading ten covering around 54%. Investigators excluded patients with uncontrolled infection, other autoimmune disease, pregnancy or lactation. From more than 9.5 ml of fresh peripheral blood, PBMCs were isolated.

Study findings and constraints: Ophthalmopathy and stable hyperthyroidism were told apart by a 13 V-J model.

The sequence was collected from a woman in her fifties or sixties with Graves' hyperthyroidism. The V and J genes are TRBV28 and TRBJ2-2, with a tentative D call TRBD2 (5 bases). Sequenced: blood. The CDR3 is CASSSLSERAVGELFF. The CDR3 nucleotides read TGTGCCAGCAGTTCCCTTAGCGAGAGGGCCGTCGGGGAGCTGTTTTTT. Complete variable domain (other parts from reference TRBV28 and TRBJ2-2): DVKVTQSSRYLVKRTGEKVFLECVQDMDHENMFWYRQDPGLGLRLIYFSYDVKMKEKGDIPEGYSVSREKKERFSLILESASTNQTSMYLCASSSLSERAVGELFFGEGSRLTVL.